This T cell receptor (beta chain) was retrieved from a study of cytomegalovirus exposure and HLA in healthy donors. To note about this clone: The same CDR3 can be traced to other DNA sequences in this sample.

TCRdb's copy holds only in-frame clones and misses some; the assay was immunoSEQ multiplex PCR. Of 300,000 to 450,000 clones listed, approximately 90% are singletons. V lost 4 bases and J 1 base, leaving 8 bases between the germline ends. Germline assignment: CDR1 MNHEY and CDR2 SVGAGI. CDR3 length: 15 residues. The V and J genes are TRBV6-5 and TRBJ2-6, with D perhaps matching TRBD1 (5 bases). Sequences were obtained from PBMCs. The TCR sequence derives from a woman aged 18-35 years in good health and CMV-seronegative. CDR3 DNA: TGTGCCAGCAGTTCTTCAGGGTCTGGGGCCAACGTCCTGACTTTC. This codes for CASSSSGSGANVLTF.